This is a list of T cell receptor beta chains from one sample in a study of cytomegalovirus exposure and HLA in healthy donors. Only in-frame clones appear in the TCRdb table, and some are missing; sequencing was by immunoSEQ multiplex PCR. In the table there are 150,000 to 200,000 clones, over 75% of which are singletons. The material sequenced was PBMCs. The source is a man younger than 35 in good health and CMV-seropositive. Each CDR3 is given with its conserved first and last residue. Each record gives: V gene, clone size, D gene, J gene, CDR3 protein, CDR3 DNA. The D gene is left open where the match is weak. Clone size is stated in some rows and not others, as once, few, many or a class when expanded.

TRBV27	NA	NA	TRBJ2-7	CASSLGQRYTYEQYF	TGTGCCAGCAGTTTAGGACAGCGATATACCTACGAGCAGTACTTC
TRBV5-1	NA	TRBD2	TRBJ2-3	CASRWTGTSGGASVDTQYF	TGCGCCAGCAGATGGACCGGGACTAGCGGGGGGGCATCAGTAGATACGCAGTATTTT
TRBV9	once	NA	TRBJ1-6	CASSVVEGHSPLHF	TGTGCCAGCAGCGTAGTGGAGGGGCATTCACCCCTCCACTTT
TRBV19	NA	NA	TRBJ2-7	CASSIVGANHGEQYF	TGTGCCAGTAGTATCGTAGGAGCCAACCATGGCGAGCAGTACTTC
TRBV4-2	NA	NA	TRBJ2-7	CASSPGGGLLYEQYF	TGTGCCAGCAGCCCAGGGGGAGGACTCCTCTACGAGCAGTACTTC
TRBV7-2	NA	NA	TRBJ2-7	CASSLSNYEQYF	TGTGCCAGCAGCTTATCAAATTACGAGCAGTACTTC
TRBV9	NA	TRBD1	TRBJ2-7	CASSPHAGGQGAVYEQYF	TGTGCCAGCAGCCCCCACGCTGGGGGACAGGGGGCAGTCTACGAGCAGTACTTC
TRBV29-1	once	NA	TRBJ1-2	CSVESSFYGYTF	TGCAGCGTTGAGAGCTCCTTCTATGGCTACACCTTC
TRBV19	NA	NA	TRBJ2-1	CASSKVFRNEQFF	TGTGCCAGTAGTAAGGTTTTCAGGAATGAGCAGTTCTTC
TRBV5-1	NA	NA	TRBJ1-1	CASAAGIYTEAFF	TGCGCCAGCGCGGCAGGGATTTACACTGAAGCTTTCTTT
TRBV19	NA	TRBD1	TRBJ1-1	CASSQTGGSAEAFF	TGTGCCAGTAGTCAGACAGGGGGGAGCGCTGAAGCTTTCTTT
TRBV2	NA	NA	TRBJ2-1	CASSEEGYNEQFF	TGTGCCAGCAGTGAGGAGGGCTACAATGAGCAGTTCTTC
TRBV13	few	NA	TRBJ1-1	CASSPTKNTEAFF	TGTGCCAGCAGCCCGACAAAGAACACTGAAGCTTTCTTT
TRBV18	NA	TRBD1	TRBJ1-5	CASSRTGGEQPQHF	TGTGCCAGCTCCCGTACAGGGGGCGAGCAGCCCCAGCATTTT
TRBV6-5	NA	NA	TRBJ1-4	CASSYDSFNEKLFF	TGTGCCAGCAGTTACGACAGCTTTAATGAAAAACTGTTTTTT
TRBV6-6	NA	NA	TRBJ1-1	CASSYSTSLAGIFF	TGTGCCAGCAGTTACTCGACTTCACTGGCCGGAATCTTCTTT
TRBV4-1	once	NA	TRBJ2-5	CASSRLALSTETQYF	TGCGCCAGCAGCCGCTTAGCGCTGTCAACGGAGACCCAGTACTTC
TRBV7-2	once	NA	TRBJ2-3	CASSFETYRRGNRDTQYF	TGTGCCAGCAGCTTCGAAACTTATCGGCGGGGAAATCGGGATACGCAGTATTTT
TRBV10-3	NA	NA	TRBJ1-1	CAISDPLNTEAFF	TGTGCCATCAGTGATCCTCTGAACACTGAAGCTTTCTTT
TRBV10-1	NA	NA	TRBJ1-2	CASSESVGRADGYTF	TGCGCCAGCAGTGAGTCGGTCGGCAGGGCGGATGGCTACACCTTC
TRBV11-2	NA	TRBD2	TRBJ2-7	CASSPLGLRGGYEQYF	TGTGCCAGCAGCCCCCTGGGTTTGCGGGGGGGCTACGAGCAGTACTTC
TRBV30	few	TRBD2	TRBJ2-2	CAGKNGGAAGELFF	TGTGCCGGAAAAAACGGGGGGGCCGCCGGGGAGCTGTTTTTT
TRBV6-6	NA	TRBD1	TRBJ2-1	CASSYPDRAGEQFF	TGTGCCAGCAGTTACCCCGACAGGGCAGGTGAGCAGTTCTTC
TRBV2	NA	TRBD1	TRBJ2-7	CASSESGTGMSEQYF	TGTGCCAGCAGTGAAAGTGGGACAGGGATGAGCGAGCAGTACTTC
TRBV10-3	few	TRBD1	TRBJ1-6	CAIRGPTGEGPLHF	TGTGCCATCCGCGGACCGACAGGGGAGGGACCCCTCCACTTT
TRBV9	NA	TRBD2	TRBJ2-5	CASSVGNPSGGQETQYF	TGTGCCAGCAGCGTAGGTAATCCTAGCGGGGGGCAAGAGACCCAGTACTTC
TRBV14	NA	NA	TRBJ2-6	CASSQFLSGANVLTF	TGTGCCAGCAGCCAATTCCTATCTGGGGCCAACGTCCTGACTTTC
TRBV5-1	once	NA	TRBJ2-5	CASSLAVLVPETQYF	TGCGCCAGCAGCTTGGCCGTACTAGTACCAGAGACCCAGTACTTC
TRBV10-2	NA	NA	TRBJ1-1	CASSPTNTEAFF	TGCGCCAGCAGTCCTACGAACACTGAAGCTTTCTTT
TRBV6-6	NA	NA	TRBJ2-7	CASSTPGGGDAYEQYF	TGTGCCAGCAGTACCCCCGGAGGGGGCGACGCCTACGAGCAGTACTTC
TRBV19	NA	NA	TRBJ2-5	CASSIPTPGVYQETQYF	TGTGCCAGTAGTATACCCACTCCGGGAGTTTATCAAGAGACCCAGTACTTC
TRBV27	once	TRBD1	TRBJ2-6	CASKQQGHQANVLTF	TGTGCCAGCAAACAACAGGGGCACCAGGCCAACGTCCTGACTTTC
TRBV5-1	NA	TRBD2	TRBJ2-5	CASSWTSGVQETQYF	TGCGCCAGCAGCTGGACTAGCGGGGTACAAGAGACCCAGTACTTC
TRBV4-2	NA	NA	TRBJ1-2	CASSQVESQTRYGYTF	TGTGCCAGCAGCCAAGTCGAGTCCCAAACCCGCTATGGCTACACCTTC
TRBV6-1	NA	NA	TRBJ2-3	CASSDIRRTSSTDTQYF	TGTGCCAGCAGTGACATCCGGAGAACCTCTAGCACAGATACGCAGTATTTT
TRBV5-4	NA	TRBD2	TRBJ2-5	CASSRGGVQETQYF	TGTGCCAGCAGTCGGGGGGGGGTTCAAGAGACCCAGTACTTC
TRBV7-8	NA	TRBD1	TRBJ2-5	CASRPRTGFQETQYF	TGTGCCAGCAGACCCCGGACAGGGTTCCAAGAGACCCAGTACTTC
TRBV9	few	NA	TRBJ2-1	CASSLAPFDEQFF	TGTGCCAGCAGCCTGGCTCCTTTCGATGAGCAGTTCTTC
TRBV6-5	NA	TRBD1	TRBJ1-1	CASSETGGNTEAFF	TGTGCCAGCAGTGAGACAGGGGGTAACACTGAAGCTTTCTTT
TRBV11-3	NA	TRBD2	TRBJ2-4	CASSLDLAGIQYF	TGTGCCAGCAGCTTAGATCTAGCGGGCATTCAGTACTTC